Shown below are 6 T cell receptor beta chains from a single sample sequenced in a study of technical replicates of blood from a few donors. This table comes from immunoSEQ multiplex PCR, and its TCRdb copy is limited to in-frame clones, with some not included. The table records approximately 75,000 clones, 95% of them present only once. Source material: T cells isolated from PBMCs. The receptor set was obtained from a human donor in good health.

The chain joins TRBV19 to TRBJ2-1; tentatively, D is TRBD1 (5 bases). The CDR3 totals 13 residues. Germline loops: CDR1 LNHDA, CDR2 SQIVND (reference sequence). Trimming took off 1 base at V and 6 bases at J, with 7 bases between the two ends. The CDR3 reads CASSIGQFNEQFF. The CDR3 DNA follows: TGTGCCAGTAGTATAGGACAGTTCAATGAGCAGTTCTTC.

The chain uses TRBV7-6 and TRBJ1-5, with D unclear. CDR3 size: 14 residues. Germline loops: CDR1 SGHVS, CDR2 FNYEAQ. V lost 1 base and J lost 4, with 8 bases in between. In DNA form, the CDR3 reads TGTGCCAGCAGCTTAGGACGGAGTAATCAGCCCCAGCATTTT. Residues: CASSLGRSNQPQHF.

V and J are TRBV11-3 and TRBJ2-1, with 7 bases fitting TRBD1. The CDR3 sequence is 16 residues long. The V and J ends lost 5 bases and 7 bases, in that order; junction bases with no gene match: 14. Germline values: CDR1 SGHNT, CDR2 YENEEA. The CDR3 loop is CASSLEGLTGSNEQFF. CDR3 DNA: TGTGCCAGCAGCCTCGAGGGCTTGACAGGGTCTAATGAGCAGTTCTTC.

This sequence joins TRBV4-1 and TRBJ2-1; D gene unclear. Germline V lookup: CDR1 MGHRA, CDR2 YSYEKL. This CDR3 comprises 13 residues. Between the trimmed V and J ends, which lost 0 bases and 8 bases, there was a span of 8 bases. This CDR3 reads CASSQESRDEQFF. CDR3 in DNA: TGCGCCAGCAGCCAAGAGAGCCGGGATGAGCAGTTCTTC.

The rearrangement joins TRBV28 to TRBJ2-6; TRBD2 is a possible D gene (5 bases). V was cut by 10 bases and J by 1 base, with 17 bases left in between. This CDR3 has 16 residues. Germline CDR1 MDHEN, CDR2 SYDVKM. In DNA, the CDR3 is TGTGCCACCAGGACGAGGGTGACTTCTGGGGCCAACGTCCTGACTTTC. Translation: CATRTRVTSGANVLTF.

This chain links TRBV6-5 with TRBJ1-5, with 7 nucleotides matching TRBD1. The CDR3 extends over 15 amino acids. Germline CDR1 reads MNHEY; CDR2 reads SVGAGI. After removal of 5 bases from V and 5 bases from J, the junction contained 9 bases not matched to a gene. CDR3 coding DNA: TGTGCCAGCAGTGCCTCCACAGGGGTGTATCAGCCCCAGCATTTT. Its protein is CASSASTGVYQPQHF.